This entry is about one T cell receptor (beta chain). The data were obtained in a study of cytomegalovirus exposure and HLA in healthy donors. Researchers ran the PCR with 60 Vbeta and 13 Jbeta primers. TCRdb's table, derived via immunoSEQ multiplex PCR, lists solely in-frame clones and lacks some. The sample holds approximately 100,000 clones, roughly 79% seen once. In germline, CDR1 is SGHAT, CDR2 FQNNGV. Trimming removed 3 bases from V and 5 bases from J; junction bases left unmatched: 3. The CDR3 runs 15 residues. What was sequenced was PBMCs. The TCR was taken from a man aged 40-55 years in good health and CMV-seronegative. This chain links TRBV11-2 with TRBJ2-1; TRBD2 agrees at 11 bases. The CDR3 nucleotides are TGTGCCAGCAGCTTGGGACTAGCGGCAGACAATGAGCAGTTCTTC. It is translated as CASSLGLAADNEQFF.